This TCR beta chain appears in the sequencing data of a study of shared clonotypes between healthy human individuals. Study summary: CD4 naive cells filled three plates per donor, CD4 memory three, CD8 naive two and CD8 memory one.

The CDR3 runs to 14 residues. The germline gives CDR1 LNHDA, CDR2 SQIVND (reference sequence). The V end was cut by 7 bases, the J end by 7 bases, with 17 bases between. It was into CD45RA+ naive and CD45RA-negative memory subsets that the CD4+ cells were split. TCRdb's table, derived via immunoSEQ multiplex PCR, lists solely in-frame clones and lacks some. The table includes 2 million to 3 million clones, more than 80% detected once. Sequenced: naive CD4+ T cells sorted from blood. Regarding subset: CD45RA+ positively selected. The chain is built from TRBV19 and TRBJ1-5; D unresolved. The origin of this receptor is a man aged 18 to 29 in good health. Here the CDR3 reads CASTIGPGGQPQHF. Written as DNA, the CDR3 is TGTGCCAGTACCATAGGCCCCGGAGGACAGCCCCAGCATTTT.